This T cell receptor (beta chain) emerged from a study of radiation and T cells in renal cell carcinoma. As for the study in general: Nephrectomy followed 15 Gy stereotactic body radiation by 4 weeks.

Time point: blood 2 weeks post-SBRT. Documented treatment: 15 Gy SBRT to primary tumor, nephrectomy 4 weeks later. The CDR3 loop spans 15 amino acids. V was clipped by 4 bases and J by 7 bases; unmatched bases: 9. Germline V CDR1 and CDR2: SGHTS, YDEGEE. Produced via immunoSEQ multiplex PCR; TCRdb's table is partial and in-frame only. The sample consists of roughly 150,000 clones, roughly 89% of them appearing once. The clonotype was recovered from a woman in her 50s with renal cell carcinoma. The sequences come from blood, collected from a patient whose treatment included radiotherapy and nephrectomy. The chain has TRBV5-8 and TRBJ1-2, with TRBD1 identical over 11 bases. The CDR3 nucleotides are TGTGCCAGCAGCGCCCGGGGGACAGGGGGAGTTGGCTACACCTTC. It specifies CASSARGTGGVGYTF.